Listed here are 13 T cell receptor beta chains from one sample, sequenced in a study of T cell repertoires in aging, cancer and after chemotherapy. Amplification of TCR beta used genomic DNA extracted from peripheral blood. Rearranged V-D-J TRB sequences were amplified with a mixed TRB-A/B primer pool. TCRdb fed the multiplex PCR reads into MiXCR, producing one record per CDR3 protein. Counted here are approximately 10,000 distinct CDR3 sequences, roughly 40% occurring once; the ten biggest clones make up 7.4%. The sequencing input was blood. These receptors were obtained from a human donor in good health.

The J gene is TRBJ1-5, the V gene TRBV7-2, with 9 bases matching TRBD1. The CDR3 runs to 15 residues. V lost 1 base to trimming and J lost 5 bases; unmatched junction nucleotides: 3. Germline CDR1 and CDR2: SGHTA and FQGNSA. The CDR3 DNA sequence: TGTGCCAGCAGCTTAGTGGGGACAGGGTATCAGCCCCAGCATTTT. Protein product: CASSLVGTGYQPQHF.

The table lists this clonotype with a few counts. The rearrangement uses TRBV20-1 and TRBJ1-6, with D perhaps TRBD1 (6 bases). Germline loops: CDR1 DFQATT, CDR2 SNEGSKA (reference sequence). V dropped 3 bases and J dropped 7 bases, with 19 bases sitting between them. The CDR3 loop spans 16 amino acids. Written as DNA, the CDR3 is TGCAGTGCTAGCCCATCCACAGGGAAACGGAATTCACCCCTCCACTTT. Its translation: CSASPSTGKRNSPLHF.

V is TRBV6-2 or TRBV6-3 and J is TRBJ2-5; D uncertain. Trimming left V 6 bases short and J 1 base short, with 9 bases between. Per germline, CDR1 MNHEY and CDR2 SVGEGT. The CDR3 spans 13 residues. CDR3 coding DNA: TGTGCCAGCAGCCCCACGCTCCAAGAGACCCAGTACTTC. Its translation is CASSPTLQETQYF.

The table lists this clonotype with a few counts. This chain joins TRBV30 and TRBJ1-6, with 10 bases fitting TRBD1. Germline V gene data show CDR1 as GTSNPN and CDR2 as SVGIG (reference sequence). Trimming at V came to 5 bases and at J to 3 bases, leaving 7 bases not matched to a gene. CDR3 length: 16 amino acids. The CDR3 region has the DNA TGTGCCTGGGGCAGACAGGGGGCAGTCTATAATTCACCCCTCCACTTT. This sequence encodes CAWGRQGAVYNSPLHF.

The chain employs TRBV4-2 and TRBJ2-7; TRBD2 matches 13 bases. The junction had 3 bases not matched to a gene; V was cut back by 5 bases and J by 2 bases. There are 15 residues in the CDR3. CDR1 is LGHNA and CDR2 is YNFKEQ in the germline V gene. The CDR3 DNA reads TGTGCCAGCAGCTCACTAGCGGGAGGGCCCTACGAGCAGTACTTC. Translation gives CASSSLAGGPYEQYF.

The rearrangement joins TRBV12-3 or TRBV12-4 to TRBJ1-5; D may be TRBD1 (5 bases). The CDR3 runs 14 residues. The V gene lost 5 bases and the J gene lost 1 base, with 9 bases spanning the gap. The CDR3 here is CASSLEGSNQPQHF. In DNA, the CDR3 is TGTGCCAGCAGTCTGGAGGGGAGCAATCAGCCCCAGCATTTT.

A note on this clonotype: Compared with germline, one end of the junction differs, possibly owing to a read error. V gene TRBV30 combines with J gene TRBJ2-1; 9 bases line up with TRBD2. CDR1 is GTSNPN and CDR2 is SVGIG in the germline V gene (reference sequence). CDR3 length equals 13 residues. CDR3 sequence (DNA): TGTGCCTGGAGTACGCGGGAGGGCAATGACCAGTTCTTC. As protein: CAWSTREGNDQFF.

DNA of the CDR3: TGTGCCAGCAGCTTGGAAGGGACAGGGCAAGAGACCCAGTACTTC. It encodes CASSLEGTGQETQYF. The chain has TRBV5-6 and TRBJ2-5; 9 bases line up with TRBD1. The V gene's germline CDR1 is SGHDT and CDR2 YYEEEE. With 0 bases clipped from V and 2 bases from J, the junction kept 2 bases outside the gene matches. The CDR3 sequence is 15 residues long.

This clonotype showed up just a few times. This sequence joins TRBV19 and TRBJ1-2; 7 bases align to TRBD1. With 6 bases clipped from V and 2 bases from J, the junction kept 6 bases outside the gene matches. Germline CDR1 reads LNHDA; CDR2 reads SQIVND (reference sequence). The CDR3 spans 14 residues. This chain's CDR3 is CASRADRKNYGYTF. The CDR3 DNA reads as TGTGCCAGTAGGGCGGACAGGAAGAACTATGGCTACACCTTC.

This chain joins TRBV20-1 and TRBJ1-6; D remains ambiguous. The CDR3 extends over 15 amino acids. CDR1 is DFQATT, CDR2 SNEGSKA, per germline (reference sequence). Deletions cut 0 bases from V and 7 bases from J, with 13 bases between. The CDR3 protein is CSARDERNINSPLHF. CDR3 coding DNA: TGCAGTGCTAGAGATGAACGGAATATCAATTCACCCCTCCACTTT.

The chain is built from TRBV28 and TRBJ1-1, with D unresolved. This CDR3 is 13 amino acids long. V was clipped by 4 bases and J by 1 base, with 7 bases between them. The V gene's germline CDR1 is MDHEN and CDR2 SYDVKM. The CDR3 is CASSSHKNTEAFF. The CDR3 DNA reads as TGTGCCAGCAGTTCTCACAAGAACACTGAAGCTTTCTTT.

This clonotype was seen only a few times. The chain carries TRBV12-3 or TRBV12-4 and TRBJ2-5; 10 bases are a match to TRBD2. After removal of 8 bases from V and 5 bases from J, the junction contained 8 bases not matched to a gene. This CDR3 spans 14 amino acids. CDR3 sequence (DNA): TGTGCCAGCCGAGCTAGCGGGGGAGTTGAGACCCAGTACTTC. It codes for CASRASGGVETQYF.

This clonotype came up a few times. The chain joins TRBV27 to TRBJ2-7; no definite D call. Germline CDR1 and CDR2: MNHEY and SMNVEV (reference sequence). V was shortened by 7 bases and J by 5 bases, with 18 bases between the two germline ends. The CDR3 has 14 residues. CDR3 bases: TGTGCCAGCAAAATCGGAGCACAGAGAGACGAGCAGTACTTC. Its translation: CASKIGAQRDEQYF.